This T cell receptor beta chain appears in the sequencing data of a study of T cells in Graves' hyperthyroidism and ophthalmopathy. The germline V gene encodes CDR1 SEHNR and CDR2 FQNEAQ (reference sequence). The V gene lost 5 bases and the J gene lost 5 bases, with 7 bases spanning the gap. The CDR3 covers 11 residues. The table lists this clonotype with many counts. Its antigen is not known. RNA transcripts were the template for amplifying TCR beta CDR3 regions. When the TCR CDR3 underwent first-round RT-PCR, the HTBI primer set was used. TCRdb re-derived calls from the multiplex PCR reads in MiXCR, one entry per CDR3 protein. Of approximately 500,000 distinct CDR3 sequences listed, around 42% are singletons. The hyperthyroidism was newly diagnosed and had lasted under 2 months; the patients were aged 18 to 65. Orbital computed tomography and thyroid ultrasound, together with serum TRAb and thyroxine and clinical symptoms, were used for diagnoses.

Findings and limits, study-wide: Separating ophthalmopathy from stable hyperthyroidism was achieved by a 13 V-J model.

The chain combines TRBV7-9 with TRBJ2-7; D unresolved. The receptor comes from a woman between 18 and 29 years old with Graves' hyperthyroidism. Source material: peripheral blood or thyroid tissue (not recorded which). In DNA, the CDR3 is TGTGCCAGCAGCCTAAGGGACGAGCAGTACTTC. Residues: CASSLRDEQYF.